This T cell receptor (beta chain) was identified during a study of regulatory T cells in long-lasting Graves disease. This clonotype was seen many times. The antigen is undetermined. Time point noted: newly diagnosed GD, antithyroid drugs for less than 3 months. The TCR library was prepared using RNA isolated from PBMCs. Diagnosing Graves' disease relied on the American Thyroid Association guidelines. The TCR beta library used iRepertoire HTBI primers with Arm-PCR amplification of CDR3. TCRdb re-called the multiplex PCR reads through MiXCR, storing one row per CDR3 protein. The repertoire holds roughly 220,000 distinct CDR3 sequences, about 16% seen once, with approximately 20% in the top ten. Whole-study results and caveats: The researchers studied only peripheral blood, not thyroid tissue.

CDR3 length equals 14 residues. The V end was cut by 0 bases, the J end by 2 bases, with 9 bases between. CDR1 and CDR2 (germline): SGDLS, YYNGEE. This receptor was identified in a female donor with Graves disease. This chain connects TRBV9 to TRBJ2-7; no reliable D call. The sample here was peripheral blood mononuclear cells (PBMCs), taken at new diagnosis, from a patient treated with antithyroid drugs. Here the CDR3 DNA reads TGTGCCAGCAGCGTAGGTGGTAGTACCTACGAGCAGTACTTC. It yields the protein CASSVGGSTYEQYF.